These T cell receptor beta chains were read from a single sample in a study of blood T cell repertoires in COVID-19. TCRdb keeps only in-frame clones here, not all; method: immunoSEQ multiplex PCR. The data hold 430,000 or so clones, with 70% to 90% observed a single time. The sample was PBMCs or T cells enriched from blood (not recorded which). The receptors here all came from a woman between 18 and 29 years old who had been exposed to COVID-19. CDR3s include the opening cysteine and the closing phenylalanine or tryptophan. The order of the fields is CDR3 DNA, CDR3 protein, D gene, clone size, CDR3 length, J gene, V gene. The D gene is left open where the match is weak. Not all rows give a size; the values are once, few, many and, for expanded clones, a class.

CDR3 DNA: TGCGCCAGCAGTCTGGGGCAGGGGCCCACTGAAGCTTTCTTT; CDR3 protein: CASSLGQGPTEAFF; D gene: NA; clone size: NA; CDR3 length: 14; J gene: TRBJ1-1; V gene: TRBV5-1
CDR3 DNA: TGTGCCAGCAGCTTTAGGACGACAGGGTTGCTCCACTTT; CDR3 protein: CASSFRTTGLLHF; D gene: TRBD1; clone size: NA; CDR3 length: 13; J gene: TRBJ1-6; V gene: TRBV28
CDR3 DNA: TGTGCCACCGCTGCACAGGGGGCCTACGAGCAGTACTTC; CDR3 protein: CATAAQGAYEQYF; D gene: TRBD1; clone size: NA; CDR3 length: 13; J gene: TRBJ2-7; V gene: TRBV2
CDR3 DNA: TGTGCCAGCAGTGTCGACACAGCCTACGAGCAGTACTTC; CDR3 protein: CASSVDTAYEQYF; D gene: NA; clone size: NA; CDR3 length: 13; J gene: TRBJ2-7; V gene: TRBV2
CDR3 DNA: TGTGCCAGCTGGCCGGGAGGAGTGGGCACCGGGGAGCTGTTTTTT; CDR3 protein: CASWPGGVGTGELFF; D gene: TRBD2; clone size: NA; CDR3 length: 15; J gene: TRBJ2-2; V gene: TRBV2
CDR3 DNA: TGCGCCAGCAGCCAAGATCACCCAGGGAACTATGGCTACACCTTC; CDR3 protein: CASSQDHPGNYGYTF; D gene: NA; clone size: NA; CDR3 length: 15; J gene: TRBJ1-2; V gene: TRBV4-3
CDR3 DNA: TGCAGTGCCTGGGGCCGTTACGAGCAGTACTTC; CDR3 protein: CSAWGRYEQYF; D gene: NA; clone size: NA; CDR3 length: 11; J gene: TRBJ2-7; V gene: TRBV20-1
CDR3 DNA: TGTGCCAGCAGCGGAGGAGGGTGGGAGACCCAGTACTTC; CDR3 protein: CASSGGGWETQYF; D gene: NA; clone size: once; CDR3 length: 13; J gene: TRBJ2-5; V gene: TRBV9
CDR3 DNA: TGTGCCAGCAGCCAAGAAACAGCCTATGGCTACACCTTC; CDR3 protein: CASSQETAYGYTF; D gene: NA; clone size: NA; CDR3 length: 13; J gene: TRBJ1-2; V gene: TRBV14
CDR3 DNA: TGTGCCAGCGGGGAGGTGGGCACAGATACGCAGTATTTT; CDR3 protein: CASGEVGTDTQYF; D gene: NA; clone size: NA; CDR3 length: 13; J gene: TRBJ2-3; V gene: TRBV9
CDR3 DNA: TGTGCCAGCAGTTACGAGAGCGGGATCCCCTACAATGAGCAGTTCTTC; CDR3 protein: CASSYESGIPYNEQFF; D gene: TRBD2; clone size: NA; CDR3 length: 16; J gene: TRBJ2-1; V gene: TRBV6-5
CDR3 DNA: TGTGCCAGCAGCTTAACCGACAGGGCTAACACTGAAGCTTTCTTT; CDR3 protein: CASSLTDRANTEAFF; D gene: TRBD1; clone size: NA; CDR3 length: 15; J gene: TRBJ1-1; V gene: TRBV5-4
CDR3 DNA: TGTGCCAGCAGCTCGGCAGGGAATCAGCCCCAGCATTTT; CDR3 protein: CASSSAGNQPQHF; D gene: NA; clone size: NA; CDR3 length: 13; J gene: TRBJ1-5; V gene: TRBV7-8
CDR3 DNA: TGTGCCAGCAGCGTCGCCCTACTAGCAGATACGCAGTATTTT; CDR3 protein: CASSVALLADTQYF; D gene: NA; clone size: NA; CDR3 length: 14; J gene: TRBJ2-3; V gene: TRBV9
CDR3 DNA: TGTGCCAGCAGCTTGCTAGCGGGAGTTTACGAGCAGTACTTC; CDR3 protein: CASSLLAGVYEQYF; D gene: TRBD2; clone size: NA; CDR3 length: 14; J gene: TRBJ2-7; V gene: TRBV5-4
CDR3 DNA: TGTGCCAGCAGCCAAGATCCATGGGGACAGACTAGGGCCGGGGAGCTGTTTTTT; CDR3 protein: CASSQDPWGQTRAGELFF; D gene: NA; clone size: NA; CDR3 length: 18; J gene: TRBJ2-2; V gene: TRBV4-2
CDR3 DNA: TGTGCCAGCAGTAGAGGACAGGGGGCCTCCTACGAGCAGTACTTC; CDR3 protein: CASSRGQGASYEQYF; D gene: TRBD1; clone size: NA; CDR3 length: 15; J gene: TRBJ2-7; V gene: TRBV27
CDR3 DNA: TGTGCCAGCAGCTTCGGACGGGAGACCTACGAGCAGTACTTC; CDR3 protein: CASSFGRETYEQYF; D gene: NA; clone size: once; CDR3 length: 14; J gene: TRBJ2-7; V gene: TRBV6-5
CDR3 DNA: TGTGCCAGCAGCCTAACAGGGGGGGACGAGCAGTACTTC; CDR3 protein: CASSLTGGDEQYF; D gene: NA; clone size: NA; CDR3 length: 13; J gene: TRBJ2-7; V gene: TRBV7-6
CDR3 DNA: TGCGCCAGCTCCCGTTCGGGACAGGGCGCAACGGGAGGAAACACCATATATTTT; CDR3 protein: CASSRSGQGATGGNTIYF; D gene: TRBD1; clone size: NA; CDR3 length: 18; J gene: TRBJ1-3; V gene: TRBV5-1
CDR3 DNA: TGTGCCAGCAGTATTTCGGACTCCCACGGCGGGGAGCTGTTTTTT; CDR3 protein: CASSISDSHGGELFF; D gene: NA; clone size: NA; CDR3 length: 15; J gene: TRBJ2-2; V gene: TRBV27
CDR3 DNA: TGTGCCATCAGTTCGGGGGAGAGTCAGCCCCAGCATTTT; CDR3 protein: CAISSGESQPQHF; D gene: NA; clone size: few; CDR3 length: 13; J gene: TRBJ1-5; V gene: TRBV10-3
CDR3 DNA: TGTGCCAGCACCCAGGGGCTCTATGGCTACACCTTC; CDR3 protein: CASTQGLYGYTF; D gene: NA; clone size: NA; CDR3 length: 12; J gene: TRBJ1-2; V gene: TRBV12-3/TRBV12-4
CDR3 DNA: TGCGCCAGCAGCTCCTCTAGCGGGATTTACACCGGGGAGCTGTTTTTT; CDR3 protein: CASSSSSGIYTGELFF; D gene: TRBD2; clone size: NA; CDR3 length: 16; J gene: TRBJ2-2; V gene: TRBV5-1
CDR3 DNA: TGTGCCAGCAGACCGGGACAGGGAATCTCTGGAAACACCATATATTTT; CDR3 protein: CASRPGQGISGNTIYF; D gene: TRBD1; clone size: NA; CDR3 length: 16; J gene: TRBJ1-3; V gene: TRBV2
CDR3 DNA: TGTGCCAGCAGTTCACGGGGAACAGGGCCGAGCTCTGGAAACACCATATATTTT; CDR3 protein: CASSSRGTGPSSGNTIYF; D gene: NA; clone size: NA; CDR3 length: 18; J gene: TRBJ1-3; V gene: TRBV27
CDR3 DNA: TGTGCCAGCACCACCGACAGAATGAACACTGAAGCTTTCTTT; CDR3 protein: CASTTDRMNTEAFF; D gene: NA; clone size: NA; CDR3 length: 14; J gene: TRBJ1-1; V gene: TRBV7-9
CDR3 DNA: TGTGCCAGCACTGGACAGGGGGCTGTATATGGCTACACCTTC; CDR3 protein: CASTGQGAVYGYTF; D gene: TRBD1; clone size: NA; CDR3 length: 14; J gene: TRBJ1-2; V gene: TRBV25-1
CDR3 DNA: TGCGCCAGCAGCCCAAAGACTAGCGGCTACAATGAGCAGTTCTTC; CDR3 protein: CASSPKTSGYNEQFF; D gene: TRBD2; clone size: NA; CDR3 length: 15; J gene: TRBJ2-1; V gene: TRBV5-1
CDR3 DNA: TGTGCCAGCAGCCTCAGCTCCTACAATGAGCAGTTCTTC; CDR3 protein: CASSLSSYNEQFF; D gene: NA; clone size: NA; CDR3 length: 13; J gene: TRBJ2-1; V gene: TRBV7-2
CDR3 DNA: TGTGCCATCAGTGACCTTGATACAGGGCCGGATTCACCCCTCCACTTT; CDR3 protein: CAISDLDTGPDSPLHF; D gene: NA; clone size: NA; CDR3 length: 16; J gene: TRBJ1-6; V gene: TRBV10-3
CDR3 DNA: TGTGCCAGCAGCACCGGGACTAGCGGGGTTACCGGGGAGCTGTTTTTT; CDR3 protein: CASSTGTSGVTGELFF; D gene: TRBD2; clone size: NA; CDR3 length: 16; J gene: TRBJ2-2; V gene: TRBV3-1/TRBV3-2
CDR3 DNA: TGTGCCACCAGCAGAGGTGGGACAGAGGATGGCTACACCTTC; CDR3 protein: CATSRGGTEDGYTF; D gene: TRBD1; clone size: NA; CDR3 length: 14; J gene: TRBJ1-2; V gene: TRBV15